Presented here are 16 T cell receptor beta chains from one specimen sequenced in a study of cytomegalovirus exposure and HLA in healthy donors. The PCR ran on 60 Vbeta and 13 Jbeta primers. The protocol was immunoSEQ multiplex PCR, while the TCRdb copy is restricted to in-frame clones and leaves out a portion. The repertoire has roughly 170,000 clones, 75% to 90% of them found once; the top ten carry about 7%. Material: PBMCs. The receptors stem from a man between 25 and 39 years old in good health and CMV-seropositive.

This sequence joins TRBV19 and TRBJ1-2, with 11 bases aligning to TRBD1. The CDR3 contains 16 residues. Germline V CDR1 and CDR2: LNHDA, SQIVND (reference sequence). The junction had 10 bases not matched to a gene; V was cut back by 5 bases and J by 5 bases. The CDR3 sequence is CASSSRLGDRGYGYTF. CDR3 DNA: TGTGCCAGTAGTTCCCGCCTGGGGGACAGGGGGTATGGCTACACCTTC.

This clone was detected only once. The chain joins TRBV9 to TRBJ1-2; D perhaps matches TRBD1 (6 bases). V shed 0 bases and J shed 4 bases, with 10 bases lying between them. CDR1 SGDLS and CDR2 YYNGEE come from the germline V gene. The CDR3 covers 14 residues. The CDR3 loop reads CASSVGGGAYGYTF. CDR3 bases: TGTGCCAGCAGCGTAGGAGGGGGGGCCTATGGCTACACCTTC. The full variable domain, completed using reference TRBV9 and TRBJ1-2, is DSGVTQTPKHLITATGQRVTLRCSPRSGDLSVYWYQQSLDQGLQFLIQYYNGEERAKGNILERFSAQQFPDLHSELNLSSLELGDSALYFCASSVGGGAYGYTFGSGTRLTVV.

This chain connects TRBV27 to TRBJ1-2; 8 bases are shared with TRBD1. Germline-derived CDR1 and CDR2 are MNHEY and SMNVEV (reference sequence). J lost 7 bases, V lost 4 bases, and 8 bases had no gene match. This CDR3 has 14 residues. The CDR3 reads CASSYGQGIFGYTF. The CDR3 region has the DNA TGTGCCAGCAGTTACGGACAGGGCATCTTTGGCTACACCTTC.

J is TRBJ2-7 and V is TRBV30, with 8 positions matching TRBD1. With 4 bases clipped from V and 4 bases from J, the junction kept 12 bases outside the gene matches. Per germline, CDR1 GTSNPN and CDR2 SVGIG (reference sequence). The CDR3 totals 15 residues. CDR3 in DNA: TGTGCCTGGAATAATGTCGGGACAGGTTCTTACGAGCAGTACTTC. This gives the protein CAWNNVGTGSYEQYF.

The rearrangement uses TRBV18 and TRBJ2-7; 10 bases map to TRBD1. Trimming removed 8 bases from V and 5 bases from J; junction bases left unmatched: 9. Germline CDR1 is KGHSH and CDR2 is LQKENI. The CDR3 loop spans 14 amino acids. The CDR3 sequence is CASLPGQGGNEQYF. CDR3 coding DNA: TGTGCCAGCCTCCCCGGACAGGGGGGTAACGAGCAGTACTTC.

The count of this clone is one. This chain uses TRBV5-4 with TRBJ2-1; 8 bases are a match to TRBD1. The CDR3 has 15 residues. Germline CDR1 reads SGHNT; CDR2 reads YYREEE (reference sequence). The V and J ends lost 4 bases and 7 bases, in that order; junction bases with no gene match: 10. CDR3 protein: CASSAMTGVLNEQFF. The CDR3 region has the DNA TGTGCCAGCAGCGCAATGACAGGGGTATTGAATGAGCAGTTCTTC. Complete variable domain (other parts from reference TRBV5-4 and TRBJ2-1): ETGVTQSPTHLIKTRGQQVTLRCSSQSGHNTVSWYQQALGQGPQFIFQYYREEENGRGNFPPRFSGLQFPNYSSELNVNALELDDSALYLCASSAMTGVLNEQFFGPGTRLTVL.

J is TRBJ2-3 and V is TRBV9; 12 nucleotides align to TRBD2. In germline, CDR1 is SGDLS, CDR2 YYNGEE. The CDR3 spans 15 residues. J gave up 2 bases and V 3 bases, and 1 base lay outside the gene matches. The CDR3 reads CASSASGRVTDTQYF. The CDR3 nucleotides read TGTGCCAGCAGCGCTAGCGGGAGGGTCACAGATACGCAGTATTTT.

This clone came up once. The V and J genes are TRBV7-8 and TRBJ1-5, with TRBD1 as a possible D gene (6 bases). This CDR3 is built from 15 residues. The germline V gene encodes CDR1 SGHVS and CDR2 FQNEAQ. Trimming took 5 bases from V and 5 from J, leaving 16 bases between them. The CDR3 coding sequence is TGTGCCAGCAGCCGAGAGGGGGACGGGTATCAGCCCCAGCATTTT. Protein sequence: CASSREGDGYQPQHF.

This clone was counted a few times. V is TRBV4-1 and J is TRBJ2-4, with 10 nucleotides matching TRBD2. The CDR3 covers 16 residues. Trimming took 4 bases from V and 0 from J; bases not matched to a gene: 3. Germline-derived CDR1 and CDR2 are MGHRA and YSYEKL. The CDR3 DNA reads TGCGCCAGCAGCCCGGGACTAGCGATAGCCAAAAACATTCAGTACTTC. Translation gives CASSPGLAIAKNIQYF.

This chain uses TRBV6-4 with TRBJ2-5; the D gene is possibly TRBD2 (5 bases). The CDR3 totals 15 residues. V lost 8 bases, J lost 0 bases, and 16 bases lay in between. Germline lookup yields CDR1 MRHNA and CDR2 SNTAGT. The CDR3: CASPYVAGDQETQYF. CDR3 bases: TGTGCCAGCCCTTACGTGGCGGGTGACCAAGAGACCCAGTACTTC.

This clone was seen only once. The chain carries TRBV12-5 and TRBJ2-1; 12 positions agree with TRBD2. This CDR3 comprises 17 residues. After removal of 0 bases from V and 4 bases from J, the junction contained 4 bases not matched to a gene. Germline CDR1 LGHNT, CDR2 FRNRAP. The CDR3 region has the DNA TGTGCTAGTGGTTTGGTCCTAGCGGGGGGGCCTTACAATGAGCAGTTCTTC. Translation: CASGLVLAGGPYNEQFF.

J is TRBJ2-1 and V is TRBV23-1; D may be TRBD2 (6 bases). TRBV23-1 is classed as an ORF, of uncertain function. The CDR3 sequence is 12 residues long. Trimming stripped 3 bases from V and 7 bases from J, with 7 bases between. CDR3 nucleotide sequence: TGCGCCAGCAGTCATGGGGGGAATGAGCAGTTCTTC. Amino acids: CASSHGGNEQFF.

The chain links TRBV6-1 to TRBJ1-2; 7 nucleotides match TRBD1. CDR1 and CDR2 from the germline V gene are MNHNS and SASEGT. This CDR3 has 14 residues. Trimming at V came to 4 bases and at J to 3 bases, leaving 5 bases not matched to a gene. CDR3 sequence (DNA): TGTGCCAGCAGTGCGGCCGGGACAGACTATGGCTACACCTTC. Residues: CASSAAGTDYGYTF.

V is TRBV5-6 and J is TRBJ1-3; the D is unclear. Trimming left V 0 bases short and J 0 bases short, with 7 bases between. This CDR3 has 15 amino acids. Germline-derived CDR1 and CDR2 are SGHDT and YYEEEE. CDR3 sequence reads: CASSLATDSGNTIYF. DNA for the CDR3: TGTGCCAGCAGCTTGGCTACAGACTCTGGAAACACCATATATTTT.

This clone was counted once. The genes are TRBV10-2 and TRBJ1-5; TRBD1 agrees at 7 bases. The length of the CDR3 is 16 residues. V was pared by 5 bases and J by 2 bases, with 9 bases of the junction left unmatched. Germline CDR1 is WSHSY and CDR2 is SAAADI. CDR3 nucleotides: TGCGCCAGCAGTCCGGCAGGGGGGACGGGCAATCAGCCCCAGCATTTT. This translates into CASSPAGGTGNQPQHF.

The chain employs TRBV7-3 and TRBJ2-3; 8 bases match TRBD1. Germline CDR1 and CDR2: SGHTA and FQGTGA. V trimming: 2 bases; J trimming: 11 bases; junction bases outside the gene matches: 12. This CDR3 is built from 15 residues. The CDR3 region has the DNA TGTGCCAGCAGCTTAGGACAGGGAACCTCTACAGGGCAGTATTTT. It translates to CASSLGQGTSTGQYF.